Sequencing of this T cell receptor beta chain was carried out in a study of CD8 T cells in Susac syndrome. Trimming took 4 bases from V and 3 from J, leaving 16 bases between them. CDR1 SEHNR and CDR2 FQNEAQ come from the germline V gene (reference sequence). The CDR3 extends over 15 amino acids. Random hexamers were used to reverse transcribe about 0.5 to 1 ug of RNA. Each CDR3 protein gets one entry after TCRdb re-called the immunoSEQ multiplex PCR reads with MiXCR. The data hold under 550,000 distinct CDR3 sequences, with about 85% observed a single time. Sequencing of TCR beta was performed on blood CD8+ and CD4+ T cells.

The TCR originated in a human donor with multiple sclerosis. Sequencing was performed on CD8+ T cells from PBMCs. V gene TRBV7-9 combines with J gene TRBJ2-7, with D possibly being TRBD2 (6 bases). CDR3 nucleotides: TGTGCCAGCAGCTCGGGCCCGGAGGGCCTCTACGAGCAGTACTTC. Translating gives CASSSGPEGLYEQYF.